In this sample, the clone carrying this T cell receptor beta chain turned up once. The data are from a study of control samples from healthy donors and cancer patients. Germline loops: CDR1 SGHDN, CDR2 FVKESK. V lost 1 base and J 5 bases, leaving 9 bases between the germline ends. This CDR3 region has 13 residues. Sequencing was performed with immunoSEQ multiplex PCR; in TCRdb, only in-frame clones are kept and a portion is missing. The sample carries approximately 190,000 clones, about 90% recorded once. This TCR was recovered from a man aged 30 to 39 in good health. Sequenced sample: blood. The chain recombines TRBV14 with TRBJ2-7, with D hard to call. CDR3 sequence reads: CASSQVRAHEQYF. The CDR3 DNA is TGTGCCAGCAGCCAAGTCCGAGCCCACGAGCAGTACTTC.